This TCR beta chain was captured by sequencing in a study of cytomegalovirus exposure and HLA in healthy donors. The PCR was carried out with 60 Vbeta primers and 13 Jbeta primers. The method was immunoSEQ multiplex PCR; TCRdb's version includes in-frame clones alone and lacks a portion of them. The sample comprises 150,000 to 200,000 clones, around 75% of which are singletons, and approximately 2% rests with the top ten. Germline V gene sequence: CDR1 MGHDK, CDR2 SYGVNS. The CDR3 runs to 15 residues. V was clipped by 1 base and J by 7 bases; unmatched bases: 8. The chain employs TRBV25-1 and TRBJ2-7, with 9 bases aligning to TRBD2. This sequence originates from a woman in her twenties or thirties in good health and CMV-seronegative. The sequencing sample was made of PBMCs. In DNA, the CDR3 is TGTGCCAGCAGTGAATGGGGAGCGGGAGGTAAAGAGCAGTACTTC. Translation: CASSEWGAGGKEQYF.